What follows are 23 T cell receptor beta chains derived from one specimen sequenced in a study of identifying expanded T cells in peripheral blood. Clones were read by immunoSEQ multiplex PCR, and TCRdb kept only the in-frame ones, dropping some. Among around 63,000 clones listed, around 87% were seen once. Sequenced input: blood. The receptors shown here come from a person aged 18-69 years in good health.

V is TRBV28 and J is TRBJ2-7; D might be TRBD2 (6 bases). This CDR3 has 15 amino acids. Looked up from germline, CDR1 is MDHEN and CDR2 is SYDVKM. The V end was cut by 8 bases, the J end by 5 bases, with 22 bases between. CDR3 in amino acids: CASPGDRGILDEQYF. The CDR3 DNA sequence: TGTGCCAGCCCCGGGGACCGCGGGATATTAGACGAGCAGTACTTC. Using reference TRBV28 and TRBJ2-7 for the parts outside the CDR3, the full variable domain is DVKVTQSSRYLVKRTGEKVFLECVQDMDHENMFWYRQDPGLGLRLIYFSYDVKMKEKGDIPEGYSVSREKKERFSLILESASTNQTSMYLCASPGDRGILDEQYFGPGTRLTVT.

The CDR3 reads CASSIDRRAGELFF. In DNA form, the CDR3 reads TGTGCCAGCAGTATAGACAGGCGGGCCGGGGAGCTGTTTTTT. The chain couples TRBV27 to TRBJ2-2; possibly TRBD1 for D (6 bases). Trimming stripped 5 bases from V and 6 bases from J, with 13 bases between. The CDR3 consists of 14 residues. Germline V gene data show CDR1 as MNHEY and CDR2 as SMNVEV (reference sequence).

The rearrangement uses TRBV5-1 and TRBJ1-1, with 7 nucleotides matching TRBD1. The J segment lost 6 bases and the V segment lost 0 bases, leaving 11 bases of the junction unmatched. CDR3 size: 16 residues. Germline V gives CDR1 SGHRS, CDR2 YFSETQ. The CDR3 region has the DNA TGCGCCAGCAGCTTGGGACAGGGTGAGAGTAGCTCTGAAGCTTTCTTT. Residues: CASSLGQGESSSEAFF.

Here the CDR3 DNA reads TGTGCCAGCTCCCTTCCGGGGGCCTCTCGTCGTGAGCAGTTCTTC. This codes for CASSLPGASRREQFF. The V and J genes are TRBV25-1 and TRBJ2-1; tentatively, D is TRBD1 or TRBD2 (6 bases each). The CDR3 is 15 residues long. Germline CDR1 MGHDK, CDR2 SYGVNS. V dropped 8 bases and J dropped 9 bases, with 23 bases sitting between them.

This chain joins TRBV15 and TRBJ1-5; 10 bases are shared with TRBD1. CDR3 length: 16 residues. Germline CDR1 is LNHNV and CDR2 is YYDKDF (reference sequence). V was pared by 5 bases and J by 5 bases, with 9 bases of the junction left unmatched. The chain's CDR3 is CATSGARDRGDQPQHF. In DNA form, the CDR3 reads TGTGCCACCAGCGGTGCCCGGGACAGGGGAGATCAGCCCCAGCATTTT.

This clone came up once. The CDR3 bases are TGTGCCAGCACCCTATCGGGGGCCTATGGCTACACCTTC. Protein product: CASTLSGAYGYTF. The rearrangement uses TRBV28 and TRBJ1-2; tentatively, D is TRBD1 (6 bases). Trimming left V 7 bases short and J 4 bases short, with 13 bases between. CDR3 length: 13 amino acids. The germline V gene encodes CDR1 MDHEN and CDR2 SYDVKM.

The V and J genes are TRBV4-1 and TRBJ1-5; maybe TRBD1 (5 bases). Trimming removed 4 bases from V and 0 bases from J, with 13 bases in between. The length of the CDR3 is 16 residues. Per germline, CDR1 MGHRA and CDR2 YSYEKL. The CDR3, as DNA: TGCGCCAGCAGCCTTTACCAGGGAGATAGCAATCAGCCCCAGCATTTT. Translation gives CASSLYQGDSNQPQHF.

The gene calls are TRBV12-2 and TRBJ1-2; TRBD1, the D gene given by the table, was not confirmed from the DNA. TRBV12-2 is an annotated pseudogene. The CDR3 is 14 amino acids. CDR3 sequence (DNA): TGTGCAAGTCGCTTAGCGCAGGGGAGTTATGGCTACACCTTC. Translated: CASRLAQGSYGYTF.

Comments on this clone: One end of the junction varies from germline; a read error may be responsible. The genes are TRBV28 and TRBJ2-7, with 11 nucleotides matching TRBD2. Looked up from germline, CDR1 is MDHEN and CDR2 is SYDVKM. The CDR3 has 17 amino acids. This chain's CDR3 is CASSSPGLAALSNEQYF. The CDR3 DNA follows: TGTGCCAGCAGTTCTCCGGGACTAGCGGCCCTCTCCAACGAGCAGTACTTC.

The gene calls are TRBV19 and TRBJ1-2; tentative D call: TRBD1 (5 bases). The CDR3 consists of 15 residues. The germline V and J ends were trimmed by 3 bases and 8 bases, with 19 bases remaining between them. CDR1 is LNHDA and CDR2 is SQIVND in the germline V gene (reference sequence). CDR3 sequence reads: CASSIVKGRGYGYTF. DNA for the CDR3: TGTGCCAGTAGTATTGTGAAGGGGCGCGGATACGGCTACACCTTC. The full variable domain, completed using reference TRBV19 and TRBJ1-2, is DGGITQSPKYLFRKEGQNVTLSCEQNLNHDAMYWYRQDPGQGLRLIYYSQIVNDFQKGDIAEGYSVSREKKESFPLTVTSAQKNPTAFYLCASSIVKGRGYGYTFGSGTRLTVV.

A note on this clone: A junction boundary mismatches the germline segment, possibly from a read error. V usage is TRBV5-4 and J usage is TRBJ2-7, with 7 bases matching TRBD1. This CDR3 is 14 amino acids long. The germline gives CDR1 SGHNT, CDR2 YYREEE (reference sequence). Here the CDR3 DNA reads TGCGCCAGCAGCCAAGGGGACAGCCGCTACGAGCAGTACTTC. Translating it yields CASSQGDSRYEQYF. Full variable domain (outside the CDR3, taken from reference TRBV5-4 and TRBJ2-7): ETGVTQSPTHLIKTRGQQVTLRCSSQSGHNTVSWYQQALGQGPQFIFQYYREEENGRGNFPPRFSGLQFPNYSSELNVNALELDDSALYLCASSQGDSRYEQYFGPGTRLTVT.

This chain uses TRBV28 with TRBJ2-3; 9 nucleotides line up with TRBD1. Germline loops: CDR1 MDHEN, CDR2 SYDVKM. With 6 bases clipped from V and 2 bases from J, the junction kept 12 bases outside the gene matches. There are 17 residues in the CDR3. The CDR3 DNA follows: TGTGCCAGCAGCTTACCGGGACAGGGTCCCAACACAGATACGCAGTATTTT. Encoded protein: CASSLPGQGPNTDTQYF.

This rearrangement joins TRBV13 to TRBJ1-3; D is uncertain. V lost 5 bases and J lost 2, with 7 bases in between. This CDR3 has 13 amino acids. Germline V lookup: CDR1 PRHDT, CDR2 FYEKMQ (reference sequence). CDR3 region: CASSRYPGNTIYF. The DNA of the CDR3 is TGTGCCAGCAGCCGTTACCCTGGAAACACCATATATTTT.

J is TRBJ2-5 and V is TRBV5-1; 10 nucleotides line up with TRBD2. This CDR3 spans 15 amino acids. Trimming cost V 2 bases and J 3 bases; bases outside gene matches: 4. Germline loops: CDR1 SGHRS, CDR2 YFSETQ. The CDR3, as DNA: TGCGCCAGCAGCTTTACCGGGACTAGCGAAGAGACCCAGTACTTC. It codes for CASSFTGTSEETQYF.

This clone appeared a single time. CDR3 nucleotides: TGTGCCAGCAGCCCGGGCAGCGTCAACACTGAAGCTTTCTTT. This encodes CASSPGSVNTEAFF. The rearrangement links TRBV9 to TRBJ1-1; no firm D call. Per germline, CDR1 SGDLS and CDR2 YYNGEE. Trimming removed 4 bases from V and 2 bases from J, with 12 bases in between. This CDR3 contains 14 residues.

The genes are TRBV4-1 and TRBJ1-4, with a possible D match to TRBD1 (5 bases). Germline values: CDR1 MGHRA, CDR2 YSYEKL. This CDR3 region has 16 residues. Between the trimmed V and J ends, which lost 0 bases and 6 bases, there was a span of 14 bases. CDR3 sequence reads: CASSQDRGLKDEKLFF. CDR3 bases: TGCGCCAGCAGCCAAGATCGGGGACTAAAGGATGAAAAACTGTTTTTT.

This clone was observed a few times. This chain uses TRBV6-1 with TRBJ2-1; 10 bases align to TRBD1. Losses at the gene ends were 5 bases for V and 6 bases for J; bases not matched to a gene: 7. Germline V lookup: CDR1 MNHNS, CDR2 SASEGT. This CDR3 spans 15 amino acids. The CDR3 DNA is TGTGCCAGCAGTCCGCCGGGACAGGGGCCCAATGAGCAGTTCTTC. Protein product: CASSPPGQGPNEQFF.

The rearrangement joins TRBV27 to TRBJ2-1; D is ambiguous. This CDR3 contains 12 residues. V lost 3 bases and J lost 10, with 10 bases in between. Per germline, CDR1 MNHEY and CDR2 SMNVEV (reference sequence). CDR3 in amino acids: CASSLGLGEQFF. DNA for the CDR3: TGTGCCAGCAGTTTGGGTTTGGGGGAGCAGTTCTTC.

The chain joins TRBV7-2 to TRBJ2-2, with 9 bases lining up with TRBD1. This CDR3 has 18 amino acids. Germline V lookup: CDR1 SGHTA, CDR2 FQGNSA. J lost 1 base, V lost 1 base, and 7 bases had no gene match. The CDR3 DNA reads as TGTGCCAGCAGCTTAGTGAGGCTGGGACAGGGGAACACCGGGGAGCTGTTTTTT. Amino acid sequence: CASSLVRLGQGNTGELFF.

This chain connects TRBV4-3 to TRBJ1-1, with 7 positions matching TRBD1. There are 15 residues in the CDR3. Germline values: CDR1 LGHNA, CDR2 YSLEER. J was trimmed by 0 bases and V by 2 bases; bases with no gene match: 3. This CDR3 is CASSQRGPMNTEAFF. For the CDR3, the DNA is TGCGCCAGCAGCCAAAGGGGGCCCATGAACACTGAAGCTTTCTTT.

The rearrangement links TRBV7-9 to TRBJ2-4; D uncertain. This CDR3 has 13 residues. V was cut by 4 bases and J by 7 bases, with 11 bases left in between. Germline V lookup: CDR1 SEHNR, CDR2 FQNEAQ (reference sequence). The CDR3 reads CASSSLHGNIQYF. The DNA for the CDR3 is TGTGCCAGCAGCTCGCTACATGGGAACATTCAGTACTTC.

This clone occurred a few times. V is TRBV6-1 and J is TRBJ2-7, with TRBD1 matching over 8 bases. V lost 4 bases, J lost 5 bases, and 16 bases stayed unmatched. This CDR3 has 17 amino acids. Germline loops: CDR1 MNHNS, CDR2 SASEGT. The CDR3: CASSGLRGLSGSDEQYF. CDR3 bases: TGTGCCAGCAGTGGCCTCAGGGGGCTCAGCGGGTCAGACGAGCAGTACTTC.

J is TRBJ2-5 and V is TRBV5-1; D ambiguous. Trimming pared 2 bases from V and 3 bases from J, leaving 2 bases between. Germline V lookup: CDR1 SGHRS, CDR2 YFSETQ. The CDR3 has 11 residues. The CDR3 loop reads CASSFKETQYF. The DNA for the CDR3 is TGCGCCAGCAGCTTTAAAGAGACCCAGTACTTC.